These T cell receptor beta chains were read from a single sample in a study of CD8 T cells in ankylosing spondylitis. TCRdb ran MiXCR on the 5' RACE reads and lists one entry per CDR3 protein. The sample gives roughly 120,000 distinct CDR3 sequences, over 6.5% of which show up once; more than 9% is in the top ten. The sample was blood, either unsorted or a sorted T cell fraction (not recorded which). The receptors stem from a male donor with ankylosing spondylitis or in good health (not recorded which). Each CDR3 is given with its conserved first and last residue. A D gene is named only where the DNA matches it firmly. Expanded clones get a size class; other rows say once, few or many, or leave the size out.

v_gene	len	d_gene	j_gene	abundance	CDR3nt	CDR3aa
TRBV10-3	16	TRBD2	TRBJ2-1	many	TGTGCCATCAGCCTGCGTAGCGGGGAAACCTACAATGAGCAGTTCTTC	CAISLRSGETYNEQFF
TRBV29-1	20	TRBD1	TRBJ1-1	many	TGCAGCGTTGACCACAACGGACAGGGCCGACAGCAGCCCATGAACACTGAAGCTTTCTTT	CSVDHNGQGRQQPMNTEAFF
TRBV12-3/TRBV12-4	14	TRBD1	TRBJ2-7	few	TGTGCCAGCATCCATGGAGCAGGGGGCGGAGAGCAGTACTTC	CASIHGAGGGEQYF
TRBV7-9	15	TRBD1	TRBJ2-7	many	TGTGCCAGCAGCTCTCGACAGGGAAGGACGTACGAGCAGTACTTC	CASSSRQGRTYEQYF
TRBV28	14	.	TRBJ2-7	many	TGTGCCAGCAGTTTATTCCAGGGCATCAACGAGCAGTACTTC	CASSLFQGINEQYF
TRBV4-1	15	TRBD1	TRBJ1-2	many	TGCGCCAGCAGCCAGCCGGGACAGGGGGACTATGGCTACACCTTC	CASSQPGQGDYGYTF
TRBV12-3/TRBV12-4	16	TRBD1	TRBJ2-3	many	TGTGCCAGCACCAACGACAGGGGCTATAGCACAGATACGCAGTATTTT	CASTNDRGYSTDTQYF
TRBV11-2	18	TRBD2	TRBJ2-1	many	TGTGCCAGCAGCTTAGGTAGCGGGGGATGGGGGGGTTACAATGAGCAGTTCTTC	CASSLGSGGWGGYNEQFF
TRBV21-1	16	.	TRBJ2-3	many	TGTGCCAGCAGCAAAGATGACAGGGGGCGAAGAGATACGCAGTATTTT	CASSKDDRGRRDTQYF
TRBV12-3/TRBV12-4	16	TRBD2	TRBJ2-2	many	TGTGCCAGCACCCTGCTAGCGGCCTCCGGACACGGGGAGCTGTTTTTT	CASTLLAASGHGELFF
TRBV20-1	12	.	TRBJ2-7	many	TGCAGTGCCGTAATAGCGGCGGGCGAGCAGTACTTC	CSAVIAAGEQYF
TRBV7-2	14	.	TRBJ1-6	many	TGTGCCAGCAGCTTAGTCAGGCTCGACTCACCCCTCCACTTT	CASSLVRLDSPLHF
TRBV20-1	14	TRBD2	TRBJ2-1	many	TGCAGTGCTTCCGGGACTACCACCTACAATGAGCAGTTCTTC	CSASGTTTYNEQFF
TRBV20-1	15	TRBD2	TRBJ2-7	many	TGCAGTGCTATATATAGCGGGACCGAGTCTTCCGAGCAGTACTTC	CSAIYSGTESSEQYF
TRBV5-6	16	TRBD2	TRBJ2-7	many	TGTGCCAGCAGCTTGGCCGGGGAGGGAGGGTTCTACGAGCAGTACTTC	CASSLAGEGGFYEQYF
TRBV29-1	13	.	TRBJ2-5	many	TGCAGCGTTGATGAGGTATTCGGAGAGACCCAGTACTTC	CSVDEVFGETQYF
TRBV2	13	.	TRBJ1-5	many	TGTGCCAATCGGGCCCGACGGAATCAGCCCCAGCATTTT	CANRARRNQPQHF
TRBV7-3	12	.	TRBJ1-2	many	TGTGCCAGCAGCTTAAGGGTCGAAGGCTACACCTTC	CASSLRVEGYTF
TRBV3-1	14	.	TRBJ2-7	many	TGTGCCAGCAGCCAAGCGTACAGGACCTACGAGCAGTACTTC	CASSQAYRTYEQYF
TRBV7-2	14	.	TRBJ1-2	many	TGTGCCAGCAGCTCCCGTAGTACCGGGTCTGGCTACACCTTC	CASSSRSTGSGYTF
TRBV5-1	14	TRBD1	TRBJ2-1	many	TGCGCCAGCAGCTTGGTGGGACAGGGTGGTGAGCAGTTCTTC	CASSLVGQGGEQFF
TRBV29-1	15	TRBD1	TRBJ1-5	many	TGCAGCGTCGCCCAAGGGACAGGCGAAAATCAGCCCCAGCATTTT	CSVAQGTGENQPQHF
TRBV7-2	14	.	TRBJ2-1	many	TGTGCCAGCAGTTTAGGTCAGGAATACAATGAGCAGTTCTTC	CASSLGQEYNEQFF
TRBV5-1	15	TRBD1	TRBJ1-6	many	TGCGCCAGCAGCCCTGAGACAGGGTATAATTCACCCCTCCACTTT	CASSPETGYNSPLHF
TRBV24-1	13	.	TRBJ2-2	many	TGTGCCACCAGTGACCAGAACACCGGGGAGCTGTTTTTT	CATSDQNTGELFF
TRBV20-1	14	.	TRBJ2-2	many	TGCAGTGCCGGTGCAGCAGCGGGCACCGGGGAGCTGTTTTTT	CSAGAAAGTGELFF
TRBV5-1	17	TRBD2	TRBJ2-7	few	TGCGCCAGCAGCCCGGGACTAGCGGAGCCCTTCTCCTACGAGCAGTACTTC	CASSPGLAEPFSYEQYF
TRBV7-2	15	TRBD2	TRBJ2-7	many	TGTGCCAGCAGCTCTATAGCGGGAGGGCATACCGAGCAGTACTTC	CASSSIAGGHTEQYF
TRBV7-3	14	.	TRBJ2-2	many	TGTGCCAGCAGCTTACTGAGTGCTTCCGGGGAGCTGTTTTTT	CASSLLSASGELFF
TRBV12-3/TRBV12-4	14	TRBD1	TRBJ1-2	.	TGTGCCAGCACCTCGGGACAGGGACCCTATGGCTACACCTTC	CASTSGQGPYGYTF
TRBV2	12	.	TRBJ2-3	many	TGTGCCAGCAGCGCTTTGGAGGATACGCAGTATTTT	CASSALEDTQYF
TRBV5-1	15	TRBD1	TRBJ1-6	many	TGCGCCAGCCAACAGGGGGCTCAGGGGAATTCACCCCTCCACTTT	CASQQGAQGNSPLHF
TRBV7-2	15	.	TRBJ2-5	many	TGTGCCAGCAGGCCGTCTCCGGGACAACAAGAGACCCAGTACTTC	CASRPSPGQQETQYF
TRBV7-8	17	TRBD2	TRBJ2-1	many	TGTGCCAGCAGCTTAACGTCACTAGCGGGGGGGCACAATGAGCAGTTCTTC	CASSLTSLAGGHNEQFF
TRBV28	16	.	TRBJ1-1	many	TGTGCCAGCAGTTTGAGACTGGGGGCTTCGAACACTGAAGCTTTCTTT	CASSLRLGASNTEAFF
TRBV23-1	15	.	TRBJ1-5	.	TGCGCCAGCAGTCAATCCCCGAGGCGCAATCAGCCCCAGCATTTT	CASSQSPRRNQPQHF
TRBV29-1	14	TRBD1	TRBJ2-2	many	TGCAGCACGCGGACAGGGGCGGCCACCGGGGAGCTGTTTTTT	CSTRTGAATGELFF
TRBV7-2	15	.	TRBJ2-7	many	TGTGCCAGCAGCCCCATAGCGAACGCCCCCTACGAGCAGTACTTC	CASSPIANAPYEQYF
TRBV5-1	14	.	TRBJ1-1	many	TGCGCCAGCAGCTGGGGGTCAGGGGTCTCTGAAGCTTTCTTT	CASSWGSGVSEAFF
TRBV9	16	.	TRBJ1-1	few	TGTGCCAGCAGCGCCCGGGGCCAGAGAGGGAACACTGAAGCTTTCTTT	CASSARGQRGNTEAFF
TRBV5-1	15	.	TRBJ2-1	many	TGCGCCAGCAGCTTGGGTACCATATATGGCGGTGAGCAGTTCTTC	CASSLGTIYGGEQFF
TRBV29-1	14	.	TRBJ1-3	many	TGCAGCGCCGGGGCTACGGCCCATGGAAACACCATATATTTT	CSAGATAHGNTIYF
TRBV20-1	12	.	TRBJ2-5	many	TGCAGTGCAGGGGACGGGAAAGAGACCCAGTACTTC	CSAGDGKETQYF
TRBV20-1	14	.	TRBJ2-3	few	TGCAGTGCTAGGCAGGGCAGAAACACAGATACGCAGTATTTT	CSARQGRNTDTQYF
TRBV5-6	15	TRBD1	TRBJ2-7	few	TGTGCCAGCAGCCACCCGACAGGGTCGCCCTACGAGCAGTACTTC	CASSHPTGSPYEQYF
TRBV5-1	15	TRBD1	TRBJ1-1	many	TGCGCCAGCAGCTTCGGGACAGGGGGTGACACTGAAGCTTTCTTT	CASSFGTGGDTEAFF
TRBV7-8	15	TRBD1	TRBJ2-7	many	TGTGCCAGCAGCTACTATCAGGGGGATAGCTACGAGCAGTACTTC	CASSYYQGDSYEQYF
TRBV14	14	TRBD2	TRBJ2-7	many	TGTGCCAGCAGTCCGGGGGGGACCCCCTACGAGCAGTACTTC	CASSPGGTPYEQYF